This entry features one TCR beta chain sequence. What it recognizes is unknown. CDR1 and CDR2 (germline): SGHRS, YFSETQ. With 1 base clipped from V and 1 base from J, the junction kept 4 bases outside the gene matches. This CDR3 has 15 amino acids. This specimen belongs to a study of beta chain features in type 1 diabetes. General observations from the study: Shorter TCRB CDR3s, moderately but significantly so, marked every one of the four CD4+ subsets in Type 1 diabetes patients. For patients, the naive, central memory and Treg TCRB repertoires appeared more alike than for healthy donors.

Every bit of the isolated RNA underwent reverse transcription, so sequencing read expressed TCRB transcripts. Generated by immunoSEQ multiplex PCR, the TCRdb table keeps only in-frame clones and is missing some. The table shows under 800,000 clones, with around 15% occurring only once. Sequencing was done on a sample of naive CD4+ T cells from blood. This receptor was taken from a man younger than 35 in good health. The V and J genes are TRBV5-1 and TRBJ2-5; TRBD1 aligns across 7 bases. The CDR3 nucleotides read TGCGCCAGCAGCTTGCCAGCAGGGGGCCAAGAGACCCAGTACTTC. This gives the protein CASSLPAGGQETQYF. The full variable domain, with the rest looked up from reference TRBV5-1 and TRBJ2-5, is KAGVTQTPRYLIKTRGQQVTLSCSPISGHRSVSWYQQTPGQGLQFLFEYFSETQRNKGNFPGRFSGRQFSNSRSEMNVSTLELGDSALYLCASSLPAGGQETQYFGPGTRLLVL.